The clone carrying this T cell receptor (beta chain) is a singleton in its sample. Antigen: not known. These data come from a study of breast tumors, draining lymph nodes, adjacent tissues. Findings of the study overall: Luminal-like breast cancer showed significantly greater tumor-nontumor repertoire similarity than basal-like breast cancer did. Data fit most tumor T cells coming from lymph node, expanding in tumor. Tumor repertoires ranked between lymph nodes and nontumor tissue in diversity, with V and J gene preferences. The lymph node origin of tumor T cells was framed as consistent with a hypothesis, not demonstrated.

Trimming took 0 bases from V and 12 from J, leaving 15 bases between them. This CDR3 is 13 amino acids long. Germline V gene lookup returns CDR1 SGDLS and CDR2 YYNGEE. One entry per CDR3 protein results from TCRdb running MiXCR on the multiplex PCR reads. The data contain under 80,000 distinct CDR3 sequences, less than 45% of them singletons. The rearrangement links TRBV9 to TRBJ1-2; possibly TRBD1 for D (6 bases). Sequencing was done on a sample of breast tumor tissue. This receptor was obtained from a female donor with breast cancer. Some clones in this sample may be carry-over from other donors' samples. The CDR3 nucleotides are TGTGCCAGCAGCGTAGGACAGGCGCCTGGAAACACCTTC. Translation gives CASSVGQAPGNTF.